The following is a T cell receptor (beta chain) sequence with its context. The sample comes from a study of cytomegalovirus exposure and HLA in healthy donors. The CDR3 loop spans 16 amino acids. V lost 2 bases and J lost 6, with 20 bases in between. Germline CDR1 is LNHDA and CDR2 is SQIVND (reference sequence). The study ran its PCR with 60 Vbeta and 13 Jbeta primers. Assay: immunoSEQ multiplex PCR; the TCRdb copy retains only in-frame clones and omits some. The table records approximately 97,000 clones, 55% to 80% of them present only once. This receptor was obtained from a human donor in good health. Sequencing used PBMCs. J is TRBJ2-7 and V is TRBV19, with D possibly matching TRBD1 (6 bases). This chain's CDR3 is CASSIFYSETGSEQYF. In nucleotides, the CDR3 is TGTGCCAGTAGTATATTTTATTCCGAGACAGGCTCCGAGCAGTACTTC. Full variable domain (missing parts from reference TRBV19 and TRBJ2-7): DGGITQSPKYLFRKEGQNVTLSCEQNLNHDAMYWYRQDPGQGLRLIYYSQIVNDFQKGDIAEGYSVSREKKESFPLTVTSAQKNPTAFYLCASSIFYSETGSEQYFGPGTRLTVT.